These T cell receptor beta chains were read from a single sample in a study of beta chain features in type 1 diabetes. Here immunoSEQ multiplex PCR was the method, and the copy in TCRdb shows in-frame clones only, minus some. This table holds about 260,000 clones, approximately 70% found once. Sequencing was performed on naive CD4+ T cells from blood. The source is a man aged 30-40 years in good health. Both conserved end residues are trimmed from each CDR3.

v_gene | CDR3aa
TRBV2 | ASSERGTDNSPLH
TRBV29-1 | SVQDASTYEQY
TRBV29-1 | SVAFRLATDTQY
TRBV30 | AWSVQELTNSPLH
TRBV7-2 | ASSLLMTVETQY
TRBV12-5 | ASGTGAPDYEQY
TRBV7-9 | AGPGYGNSGANVLT
TRBV20-1 | SARGTAEAF
TRBV10-3 | AISDRYKGDGGSYEQY
TRBV5-1 | ASSLEGPKTGTEAF
TRBV4-3 | ASSQGLAGDQY
TRBV30 | AWSVDRDYGYT
TRBV4-3 | ASSQVGGGSGELF
TRBV18 | ASSREVADTQY
TRBV11-2 | ASSSQVYNEQF
TRBV7-8 | ASSLDRNAQY
TRBV30 | AWSWQSYGYT
TRBV11-3 | ASSSTGPPNTQY
TRBV7-9 | ASSLVQGLSYNEQF
TRBV6-5 | ASSSRTSKNIQY
TRBV12-5 | ASQKPGGRWETQY
TRBV29-1 | SVVARELYNEQF
TRBV30 | AWSVGAGVDEKLF
TRBV9 | ASSVEGQGFNEQF
TRBV27 | ASSVPGNTEAF
TRBV11-2 | ASSPGEGARTDTQY
TRBV25-1 | ASSVAGRLETQY
TRBV18 | ASSPQVQGDTQY
TRBV30 | AWNRGQETQY
TRBV30 | AWSSGGAQY
TRBV7-2 | ASSSRDRATYEQY
TRBV7-2 | ASSHRMGEADTQY
TRBV6-5 | ASSRTLISTDTQY
TRBV27 | ASRVGIGTEAF
TRBV5-1 | ASSFGDEQF
TRBV9 | ASSPHRAHDETQY
TRBV15 | ATSRDPSDTQY
TRBV18 | ASSWTGANYEQY
TRBV30 | AWESRLEQPQH
TRBV10-2 | ASSTLVNEQF
TRBV29-1 | SVPRLAGADTQY
TRBV9 | ASSQSGEPEAF
TRBV19 | ASSVFNEQF
TRBV5-1 | ASSLMEGSETQY
TRBV4-2 | ASSQEQAGELF
TRBV29-1 | SVGLVSYNEQF
TRBV2 | ASRRQGSYNEQF
TRBV30 | AWSAGSVEPQH
TRBV7-9 | ASSEQGLGSPLH
TRBV10-3 | AISEVASGRNEQF
TRBV7-2 | ASSSMDEQY
TRBV29-1 | SVVFRGTGVIGEQF
TRBV14 | ASSSDLRETQY
TRBV4-2 | ASSQVGSTDTQY